The 14 T cell receptor beta chains below all came from one sample that was sequenced in a study of blood T cell repertoires in COVID-19 (dated by TCRdb to the early 2020s). Libraries were built with the immunoSEQ multiplex PCR assay. TCRdb took over this immuneACCESS table, retaining in-frame rearrangements with V and J assigned. Such tables are incomplete; in checked studies, under half of the missing clones stem from an unresolved V gene, and the remainder is unexplained. Recorded for this sample are around 150,000 clones; 80% to 90% of them occurred a single time. Roughly 8.2% of the sample rests with the top ten. The sample comprised peripheral blood. These TCRs come from a man in his sixties with acute or convalescent COVID-19.

The CDR3 reads CATSDSGTGDTDTQYF. The CDR3 nucleotides read TGTGCCACCAGTGACTCCGGGACAGGAGACACAGATACGCAGTATTTT. V is TRBV24-1 and J is TRBJ2-3, with 8 bases aligning to TRBD1. V dropped 4 bases and J dropped 2; count of bases not matched to a gene: 7. Germline values: CDR1 KGHDR, CDR2 SFDVKD. There are 16 residues in the CDR3.

This clone turned up a few times. V usage is TRBV7-6 and J usage is TRBJ2-7, with TRBD1 matching over 8 bases. Germline CDR1 SGHVS, CDR2 FNYEAQ. CDR3 length: 14 residues. Germline trimming cut 5 bases from V and 2 bases from J; bases unmatched to any gene: 5. The CDR3 DNA sequence: TGTGCCAGCAGCCCGAGACAGGGGCCCTACGAGCAGTACTTC. Its translation: CASSPRQGPYEQYF.

This clone was observed once. The chain uses TRBV19 and TRBJ2-7; TRBD2 matches at 13 bases. Trimming took 5 bases from V and 6 from J; bases not matched to a gene: 13. The CDR3 length is 17 residues. The germline V gene encodes CDR1 LNHDA and CDR2 SQIVND (reference sequence). For the CDR3, the DNA is TGTGCCAGTAGTTCAACTAGCGGGAGGGCCTTGGCGGGCGAGCAGTACTTC. Translated: CASSSTSGRALAGEQYF.

This chain connects TRBV3-1 (or the pseudogene TRBV3-2) to TRBJ1-2; D is unresolved. The CDR3 has 14 amino acids. Per germline, CDR1 LGHDT and CDR2 YNNKEL (reference sequence). V was cut by 1 base and J by 9 bases, with 15 bases left in between. The CDR3 DNA follows: TGTGCCAGCAGCCAAGCGGCCGCTCCGGGGAGCTACACCTTC. Its protein is CASSQAAAPGSYTF.

The J gene is TRBJ2-7, the V gene TRBV5-1; D uncertain. Deletions cut 4 bases from V and 2 bases from J, with 16 bases between. The CDR3 consists of 15 residues. Per the germline V gene, CDR1 is SGHRS and CDR2 is YFSETQ. CDR3 loop: CASSPDRRQPYEQYF. The DNA for the CDR3 is TGCGCCAGCAGCCCAGATCGGCGGCAGCCCTACGAGCAGTACTTC.

Turning to this clone: The missing conserved phenylalanine or tryptophan at the end of this CDR3 makes a read error likely. The genes are TRBV7-9 and TRBJ2-7, with 8 bases lining up with TRBD1. Germline CDR1 SEHNR, CDR2 FQNEAQ (reference sequence). J lost 5 bases, V lost 0 bases, and 6 bases had no gene match. The CDR3 extends over 15 amino acids. CDR3 DNA sequence: TGTGCCAGCAGCTTAGCCGGGGCAGGGGGCGACGAGCAGTACCTC. Its translation is CASSLAGAGGDEQYL.

The genes are TRBV7-8 and TRBJ2-7, with 8 positions matching TRBD1. The CDR3 extends over 14 amino acids. CDR1 is SGHVS and CDR2 is FQNEAQ in the germline V gene. The V and J ends lost 7 bases and 6 bases, in that order; junction bases with no gene match: 11. The CDR3 loop is CASNPSGTGGEQYF. CDR3 bases: TGTGCCAGCAACCCCTCCGGGACAGGAGGCGAGCAGTACTTC.

V gene TRBV28 combines with J gene TRBJ2-1; 9 bases align to TRBD2. Germline CDR1 MDHEN, CDR2 SYDVKM. The J segment lost 6 bases and the V segment lost 4 bases, leaving 10 bases of the junction unmatched. This CDR3 has 16 amino acids. The CDR3: CASSSLGGRVGNEQFF. CDR3 coding DNA: TGTGCCAGCAGTTCCCTTGGCGGGAGGGTTGGCAATGAGCAGTTCTTC.

The V gene is TRBV5-1, the J gene TRBJ2-7, with 11 bases identical to TRBD2. Germline trimming cut 3 bases from V and 7 bases from J; bases unmatched to any gene: 15. This CDR3 is built from 17 residues. Germline loops: CDR1 SGHRS, CDR2 YFSETQ. CDR3 coding DNA: TGCGCCAGCAGCTCCACCATAGCGGGAGGGCCCTATTATGAGCAGTACTTC. It encodes CASSSTIAGGPYYEQYF. The variable domain in full, with the rest retrieved from reference TRBV5-1 and TRBJ2-7, is KAGVTQTPRYLIKTRGQQVTLSCSPISGHRSVSWYQQTPGQGLQFLFEYFSETQRNKGNFPGRFSGRQFSNSRSEMNVSTLELGDSALYLCASSSTIAGGPYYEQYFGPGTRLTVT.

The chain combines TRBV15 with TRBJ2-5; TRBD1 might be the D (5 bases). Trimming cost V 2 bases and J 2 bases, with 12 bases left between them. The CDR3 is 15 residues long. Germline V CDR1 and CDR2: LNHNV, YYDKDF (reference sequence). This CDR3 reads CATSRSTGPQETQYF. As DNA, the CDR3 is TGTGCCACCAGCAGATCCACAGGCCCGCAAGAGACCCAGTACTTC.

This rearrangement joins TRBV10-3 to TRBJ1-1; 8 nucleotides agree with TRBD1. Germline V gene data show CDR1 as ENHRY and CDR2 as SYGVKD. The J segment lost 4 bases and the V segment lost 3 bases, leaving 10 bases of the junction unmatched. CDR3 length: 16 residues. The chain's CDR3 is CAISDRKKTGGTEAFF. CDR3 nucleotide sequence: TGTGCCATCAGTGACCGCAAAAAAACAGGGGGCACTGAAGCTTTCTTT.

V is TRBV2 and J is TRBJ1-4, with a tentative D call TRBD1 (6 bases). The CDR3 sequence is 14 residues long. V lost 4 bases and J lost 0, with 6 bases in between. The germline gives CDR1 SNHLY, CDR2 FYNNEI. CDR3 sequence reads: CASSAGATNEKLFF. For the CDR3, the DNA is TGTGCCAGCAGTGCAGGGGCAACTAATGAAAAACTGTTTTTT.

This clone came up once. The chain combines TRBV7-9 with TRBJ2-2; 10 bases match TRBD1. The CDR3 length is 19 residues. The germline V gene has CDR1 SEHNR and CDR2 FQNEAQ (reference sequence). The ends lost 0 bases at V and 1 base at J; junction bases unmatched: 8. The CDR3 sequence: CASSLAMLTGGKNTGELFF. CDR3 nucleotides: TGTGCCAGCAGCTTAGCGATGTTGACAGGGGGCAAGAACACCGGGGAGCTGTTTTTT.

This clone was recorded a few times. The V gene is TRBV30, the J gene TRBJ1-2; a possible D gene is TRBD1 (5 bases). V lost 5 bases and J lost 4, with 14 bases in between. There are 13 residues in the CDR3. Germline lookup yields CDR1 GTSNPN and CDR2 SVGIG (reference sequence). CDR3 amino acids: CAWRGALGYGYTF. Written as DNA, the CDR3 is TGTGCCTGGCGTGGGGCGCTTGGCTATGGCTACACCTTC.